This TCR beta chain was captured by sequencing in a study of ipilimumab plus nivolumab after autologous stem cell transplantation. The wider study: Typical patient got about 5 ipilimumab doses and about eight nivolumab doses (median). DLBCL patients had primary refractory or relapsed disease.

TCRdb keeps only in-frame clones here, not all; method: immunoSEQ multiplex PCR. The sample shows roughly 16,000 clones, approximately 75% of them seen only once. Germline values: CDR1 KGHSH, CDR2 LQKENI. CDR3 length equals 10 residues. V dropped 4 bases and J dropped 3 bases, with 0 bases sitting between them. Checkpoint therapy with ipilimumab 1 mg/kg began 14 to 28 days after transplant. Patients received nivolumab 3 mg/kg at weeks 1, 4, 7, 10, then fortnightly to week 26. The sequencing used PBMCs, collected in a trial of ipilimumab plus nivolumab as post-transplant consolidation. The chain uses TRBV18 and TRBJ2-5; D is uncertain. The origin of this receptor is a male donor with diffuse large B-cell lymphoma. The CDR3 loop is CASSQETQYF. The DNA of the CDR3 is TGTGCCAGCTCACAAGAGACCCAGTACTTC.